The 21 T cell receptor beta chains below all came from one sample that was sequenced in a study of identical twins. TCRdb processed the 5' RACE reads anew with MiXCR; each CDR3 protein has one entry. The table includes approximately 530,000 distinct CDR3 sequences, approximately 20% detected once. Another study also made use of these data, one on yellow fever vaccine responses in identical twins.

Sample: CD4+ T cells sorted from blood. Receptors originate from a woman between 18 and 29 years old in good health.

Ten or more counts support this clonotype. The chain is built from TRBV6-1 and TRBJ2-4; the D is unclear. Germline CDR1 reads MNHNS; CDR2 reads SASEGT. CDR3 length: 14 residues. Trimming pared 7 bases from V and 1 base from J, leaving 11 bases between. CDR3 amino acids: CASTAPGAKNIQYF. CDR3 bases: TGTGCCAGCACCGCGCCGGGCGCCAAAAACATTCAGTACTTC.

This clonotype showed up many times. The rearrangement joins TRBV11-2 to TRBJ2-3; D remains unclear. Germline CDR1 is SGHAT and CDR2 is FQNNGV. The CDR3 loop spans 12 amino acids. Trimming left V 1 base short and J 5 bases short, with 4 bases between. The CDR3 reads CASSLVLDTQYF. CDR3 nucleotides: TGTGCCAGCAGCTTAGTACTAGATACGCAGTATTTT.

This clonotype was seen at least ten times. J is TRBJ2-5 and V is TRBV10-3, with 8 bases matching TRBD1. The CDR3 covers 14 residues. Germline CDR1 is ENHRY and CDR2 is SYGVKD. Unmatched junction bases numbered 5, after V lost 7 bases and J lost 1 base. The CDR3: CAINRQGIQETQYF. CDR3 DNA: TGTGCCATCAACCGACAGGGGATCCAAGAGACCCAGTACTTC.

The chain links TRBV20-1 to TRBJ2-3; D not resolved. Trimming shortened V by 3 bases and J by 2 bases, and 12 bases separated the two germline ends. CDR1 and CDR2 from the germline V gene are DFQATT and SNEGSKA (reference sequence). The length of the CDR3 is 14 residues. CDR3 amino acids: CSASLAPFTDTQYF. In nucleotides, the CDR3 is TGCAGTGCTAGTTTAGCCCCTTTCACAGATACGCAGTATTTT.

V and J are TRBV12-3 or TRBV12-4 and TRBJ2-7, with 12 bases lining up with TRBD2. The CDR3 sequence is 16 residues long. V trimming: 3 bases; J trimming: 1 base; junction bases outside the gene matches: 4. CDR3 nucleotide sequence: TGTGCCAGCAGTTTTTTGGGGACTAGCGGGTCCTACGAGCAGTACTTC. Protein: CASSFLGTSGSYEQYF.

V and J are TRBV5-1 and TRBJ2-2; D unclear. The CDR3 contains 16 residues. Germline V gene sequence: CDR1 SGHRS, CDR2 YFSETQ. Trimming stripped 4 bases from V and 2 bases from J, with 15 bases between. The CDR3 DNA follows: TGCGCCAGCAGCCCTTGGGTCGACCCCAACACCGGGGAGCTGTTTTTT. Residues: CASSPWVDPNTGELFF.

V is TRBV28 and J is TRBJ2-7; TRBD2 agrees at 7 bases. Germline CDR1 is MDHEN and CDR2 is SYDVKM. Trimming took 6 bases from V and 3 from J; bases not matched to a gene: 8. This CDR3 spans 14 amino acids. The DNA for the CDR3 is TGTGCCAGCAGCCGAAGCGGGGCGTTCTACGAGCAGTACTTC. The encoded protein is CASSRSGAFYEQYF. Full variable domain (rest looked up from reference TRBV28 and TRBJ2-7): DVKVTQSSRYLVKRTGEKVFLECVQDMDHENMFWYRQDPGLGLRLIYFSYDVKMKEKGDIPEGYSVSREKKERFSLILESASTNQTSMYLCASSRSGAFYEQYFGPGTRLTVT.

The rearrangement uses TRBV29-1 and TRBJ2-2, with no clear D. Germline loops: CDR1 SQVTM, CDR2 ANQGSEA. The CDR3 runs 13 residues. V was cut by 5 bases and J by 6 bases, with 13 bases left in between. DNA for the CDR3: TGCAGCGTTTCTAGGAGTTGGGCCGGGGAGCTGTTTTTT. Protein product: CSVSRSWAGELFF.

This clonotype was seen a handful of times. J is TRBJ2-1 and V is TRBV11-3; a possible D gene is TRBD1 (5 bases). Trimming shortened V by 5 bases and J by 4 bases, and 12 bases separated the two germline ends. This CDR3 is 14 amino acids long. The V gene's germline CDR1 is SGHNT and CDR2 YENEEA. The CDR3 spells CASSADSTYNEQFF. CDR3 nucleotide sequence: TGTGCCAGCAGCGCCGACAGCACTTACAATGAGCAGTTCTTC.

This clonotype was seen a few times. The CDR3 sequence: CASSSPTSPDPLYEQYF. In DNA form, the CDR3 reads TGTGCCAGCAGTTCCCCGACTAGCCCGGACCCCTTATACGAGCAGTACTTC. The V call is TRBV28, the J call TRBJ2-7, with 7 bases lining up with TRBD2. Trimming cost V 4 bases and J 4 bases; bases outside gene matches: 16. This CDR3 region has 17 residues. Germline CDR1 is MDHEN and CDR2 is SYDVKM.

In nucleotides, the CDR3 is TGCAGTGCAAACAGCGGGAGTACCTCCTACAATGAGCAGTTCTTC. It specifies CSANSGSTSYNEQFF. The chain is built from TRBV20-1 and TRBJ2-1; 8 positions match TRBD2. The CDR3 runs 15 residues. V lost 6 bases to trimming and J lost 0 bases; unmatched junction nucleotides: 7. Germline CDR1 and CDR2: DFQATT and SNEGSKA (reference sequence).

V and J are TRBV5-1 and TRBJ2-7; D possibly corresponds to TRBD2 (5 bases). V was clipped by 1 base and J by 11 bases, with 16 bases between them. The CDR3 is made up of 13 amino acids. Germline CDR1 reads SGHRS; CDR2 reads YFSETQ. The CDR3 is CASSLIADEGKYF. Written as DNA, the CDR3 is TGCGCCAGCAGCTTGATTGCGGACGAGGGCAAGTACTTC. Filled out from reference TRBV5-1 and TRBJ2-7, the complete variable domain reads KAGVTQTPRYLIKTRGQQVTLSCSPISGHRSVSWYQQTPGQGLQFLFEYFSETQRNKGNFPGRFSGRQFSNSRSEMNVSTLELGDSALYLCASSLIADEGKYFGPGTRLTVT.

CDR3: CASSLTPPGGELFF. The CDR3 DNA follows: TGTGCCAGCAGTTTAACCCCCCCAGGCGGGGAGCTGTTTTTT. This sequence joins TRBV12-3 or TRBV12-4 and TRBJ2-2; unclear D gene. Trimming pared 2 bases from V and 7 bases from J, leaving 11 bases between. This CDR3 contains 14 residues.

A few counts support this clonotype. V is TRBV12-3 or TRBV12-4 and J is TRBJ1-1, with no clear D. This CDR3 contains 14 residues. V was shortened by 3 bases and J by 4 bases, with 12 bases between the two germline ends. The CDR3 region is CASSFGGEITEAFF. CDR3 nucleotide sequence: TGTGCCAGCAGTTTCGGTGGGGAAATCACTGAAGCTTTCTTT.

V usage is TRBV2 and J usage is TRBJ1-4; D is unresolved. V was shortened by 2 bases and J by 4 bases, with 8 bases between the two germline ends. Germline assignment: CDR1 SNHLY and CDR2 FYNNEI. The CDR3 runs to 14 residues. The CDR3, as DNA: TGTGCCAGCAGTGAACAGGCTGTTAATGAAAAACTGTTTTTT. This translates into CASSEQAVNEKLFF.

This clonotype was detected many times. The chain carries TRBV6-1 and TRBJ2-7; unclear D gene. Trimming stripped 5 bases from V and 1 base from J, with 12 bases between. CDR3 size: 14 residues. Germline V gene lookup returns CDR1 MNHNS and CDR2 SASEGT. The CDR3 reads CASSPRTASYEQYV. DNA for the CDR3: TGTGCCAGCAGTCCCCGGACCGCTTCCTACGAGCAGTACGTC.

In its sample, this clonotype was seen a few times. This chain uses TRBV11-2 with TRBJ2-7; D perhaps matches TRBD1 (5 bases). V lost 0 bases, J lost 6 bases, and 12 bases lay in between. The CDR3 runs to 14 residues. CDR1 SGHAT and CDR2 FQNNGV come from the germline V gene. The CDR3 coding sequence is TGTGCCAGCAGCTTAGATCCGACAGTTGCCGAGCAGTACGTC. This gives the protein CASSLDPTVAEQYV.

The V call is TRBV9, the J call TRBJ2-1; 8 bases are a match to TRBD2. Germline-derived CDR1 and CDR2 are SGDLS and YYNGEE. This CDR3 has 15 residues. The junction had 10 bases not matched to a gene; V was cut back by 3 bases and J by 8 bases. CDR3 coding DNA: TGTGCCAGCAGCGAGTGGGGACTAGACGGCGATGAGCAGTTCTTC. Translated, it gives CASSEWGLDGDEQFF.

The rearrangement joins TRBV2 to TRBJ2-7, with TRBD2 matching over 9 bases. This CDR3 region has 16 residues. Germline loops: CDR1 SNHLY, CDR2 FYNNEI. Trimming removed 0 bases from V and 2 bases from J; junction bases left unmatched: 5. The DNA of the CDR3 is TGTGCCAGCAGTGAAGCGGCGCTAGCGGGACCCTACGAGCAGTACTTC. Translated, it gives CASSEAALAGPYEQYF. The full variable domain, in which reference TRBV2 and TRBJ2-7 provide the parts outside the CDR3, is EPEVTQTPSHQVTQMGQEVILRCVPISNHLYFYWYRQILGQKVEFLVSFYNNEISEKSEIFDDQFSVERPDGSNFTLKIRSTKLEDSAMYFCASSEAALAGPYEQYFGPGTRLTVT.

As DNA, the CDR3 is TGTGCCAGCACCCCGACGCGCAGTACAGATACGCAGTATTTT. Its translation is CASTPTRSTDTQYF. J is TRBJ2-3 and V is TRBV12-3 or TRBV12-4; D gene ambiguous. V was trimmed by 7 bases and J by 3 bases, leaving 14 bases between them. The CDR3 runs 14 residues.

In this sample, this clonotype turned up many times. V usage is TRBV9 and J usage is TRBJ1-1; D uncertain. This CDR3 is 14 amino acids long. Germline V gene lookup returns CDR1 SGDLS and CDR2 YYNGEE. V was clipped by 4 bases and J by 1 base, with 11 bases between them. CDR3 nucleotide sequence: TGTGCCAGCAGCCTTAGTCCCCAGAACACTGAAGCTTTCTTT. The encoded protein is CASSLSPQNTEAFF.